The TCR beta chain described here comes from a study of brain T cells in children with intractable seizures. Study-wide results and limits: Clones missing pre-surgery may reflect undersampling of that blood sample.

Sequencing was limited to surgery cases with top T cell transcript signatures in brain tissue. Before surgery, patients took at least one anti-epileptic drug. On this clone itself: Its specificity is not known.

Measured with immunoSEQ multiplex PCR; TCRdb has only the in-frame clones, and not every one. Of fewer than 150,000 clones listed, under 95% were seen once; the top ten hold 3.8%. Trimming removed 1 base at V and 7 bases at J, with 11 bases between. This CDR3 is 13 amino acids long. Germline CDR1 MNHNS, CDR2 SASEGT. The sequence was obtained from a boy in the first two years of life with hemimegalencephaly and intractable seizures. Specimen: peripheral blood, collected at surgery. This sequence joins TRBV6-1 and TRBJ2-7, with D unclear. The CDR3 coding sequence is TGTGCCAGCAGTGAAGGAGTTGGGGATGAGCAGTACTTC. Protein product: CASSEGVGDEQYF.